The clone carrying this T cell receptor beta chain was observed at least ten times. The data belong to a study of T cells after yellow fever vaccination. MiXCR was run by TCRdb on the 5' RACE reads, yielding one entry per CDR3 protein. Here the sample spans 170,000 or so distinct CDR3 sequences, 6.2% being singletons. The germline V gene has CDR1 LGHNA and CDR2 YNFKEQ. Trimming took 0 bases from V and 6 from J, leaving 8 bases between them. CDR3 size: 14 residues. The clonotype originates from a man aged 18 to 30 who received the YFV17D yellow fever vaccine. The sample was CD4+ T cells sorted from PBMCs, taken on the day of the first yellow fever vaccination. J is TRBJ2-2 and V is TRBV4-2; D unclear. The CDR3 nucleotides read TGTGCCAGCAGCCAAGAGAAGAGATCCGGGGAGCTGTTTTTT. Translation gives CASSQEKRSGELFF.